One and the same sample provided the 20 T cell receptor beta chains below, sequenced in a study of blood T cells in healthy people across ages. Then a second PCR, running about 6 to 11 cycles, was carried out with a sample-barcoded 5' primer and a J-beta primer mix. TCRdb analysed the 5' RACE reads with MiXCR anew, one entry per CDR3 protein. Among about 640,000 distinct CDR3 sequences listed, approximately 50% were seen once. Sample: blood. These receptors all come from a man aged 55 to 69 in good health.

In regard to this clonotype: A read error may produce the germline difference seen at one junction end. The chain links TRBV13 to TRBJ2-3, with 7 nucleotides matching TRBD2. Germline-derived CDR1 and CDR2 are PRHDT and FYEKMQ (reference sequence). The CDR3 has 16 amino acids. The CDR3 is CAGSLRSSGGTDTQYF. The CDR3 DNA sequence: TGTGCCGGCAGCTTACGCTCTAGCGGTGGGACAGATACGCAGTATTTT.

V and J are TRBV5-5 and TRBJ2-5; 9 bases map to TRBD1. Germline loops: CDR1 SGHKS, CDR2 YYEKEE (reference sequence). V dropped 4 bases and J dropped 5; count of bases not matched to a gene: 6. This CDR3 has 14 residues. DNA for the CDR3: TGTGCCAGCAGCGAAGACAGGGGGTGGGAGACCCAGTACTTC. Translation gives CASSEDRGWETQYF.

The V and J genes are TRBV7-8 and TRBJ2-4; D may be TRBD2 (5 bases). The V gene's germline CDR1 is SGHVS and CDR2 FQNEAQ. V lost 5 bases to trimming and J lost 6 bases, with 17 bases between them. CDR3 length: 15 residues. The CDR3 loop is CASSPLEGAGNIQYF. CDR3 DNA: TGTGCCAGCAGCCCTTTAGAGGGCGCGGGAAACATTCAGTACTTC.

This clonotype was observed a handful of times. The CDR3 is CASSEQNTEAFF. CDR3 bases: TGTGCCAGCAGTGAACAGAACACTGAAGCTTTCTTT. The V gene is TRBV2, the J gene TRBJ1-1; D unresolved. The CDR3 loop spans 12 amino acids. V was shortened by 2 bases and J by 1 base, with 2 bases between the two germline ends. CDR1 is SNHLY and CDR2 is FYNNEI in the germline V gene.

This chain uses TRBV5-5 with TRBJ2-4; D might be TRBD1 (6 bases). V was cut by 3 bases and J by 0 bases, with 13 bases left in between. CDR1 SGHKS and CDR2 YYEKEE come from the germline V gene (reference sequence). The CDR3 is made up of 16 amino acids. The CDR3 is CASSSPRGIAKNIQYF. The CDR3, as DNA: TGTGCCAGCAGCTCCCCCAGGGGAATAGCCAAAAACATTCAGTACTTC.

About this clonotype: An end of the junction differs from the germline gene, which may be a read error. This sequence joins TRBV6-6 and TRBJ2-2; possible D gene TRBD2, 5 bases. Germline values: CDR1 MNHNY, CDR2 SVGAGI (reference sequence). CDR3 length: 13 amino acids. The CDR3 reads CASIAFFPGKLFF. The CDR3 region has the DNA TGTGCCAGCATCGCATTTTTTCCCGGGAAGCTGTTTTTT.

This chain uses TRBV6-1 with TRBJ2-3; unclear D gene. The CDR3 runs to 14 residues. Trimming pared 0 bases from V and 5 bases from J, leaving 9 bases between. CDR1 MNHNS and CDR2 SASEGT come from the germline V gene. CDR3 DNA: TGTGCCAGCAGTGAAGCAGGGCCGAAAGATACGCAGTATTTT. It encodes CASSEAGPKDTQYF.

This clonotype showed up just a few times. V usage is TRBV9 and J usage is TRBJ2-5; D call uncertain. Trimming stripped 0 bases from V and 5 bases from J, with 11 bases between. This CDR3 contains 14 residues. CDR1 is SGDLS, CDR2 YYNGEE, per germline. For the CDR3, the DNA is TGTGCCAGCAGCGTAGACTCTCTTGGGGAGACCCAGTACTTC. This translates into CASSVDSLGETQYF.

V and J are TRBV20-1 and TRBJ2-1, with 13 bases matching TRBD2. From germline, CDR1 is DFQATT and CDR2 SNEGSKA (reference sequence). V trimming: 3 bases; J trimming: 7 bases; junction bases outside the gene matches: 6. This CDR3 has 15 amino acids. The CDR3 spells CSASRTSGGLNEQFF. The CDR3 DNA reads TGCAGTGCTAGCCGGACTAGCGGGGGTTTGAATGAGCAGTTCTTC.

Only a few counts were recorded for this clonotype. J is TRBJ2-1 and V is TRBV5-1, with no clear D. There are 13 residues in the CDR3. Germline loops: CDR1 SGHRS, CDR2 YFSETQ. The V and J ends lost 1 base and 4 bases respectively, with 6 bases between them. In DNA form, the CDR3 reads TGCGCCAGCAGCTTGACACCTTACAATGAGCAGTTCTTC. This sequence encodes CASSLTPYNEQFF.

The sample holds one count of this clonotype. V is TRBV28 and J is TRBJ2-1, with D perhaps TRBD1 or TRBD2 (5 bases each). The DNA end is more similar to TRBJ2-7, so the J call may be wrong. The CDR3 sequence is 14 residues long. CDR1 is MDHEN, CDR2 SYDVKM, per germline. CDR3 loop: CASSNGGQSNEQYF. In DNA form, the CDR3 reads TGTGCCAGCAGCAATGGGGGTCAGAGCAATGAGCAGTACTTC.

This clonotype was picked up a small number of times. The rearrangement uses TRBV20-1 and TRBJ1-6; TRBD1 agrees at 7 bases. Trimming at V came to 6 bases and at J to 1 base, leaving 9 bases not matched to a gene. The CDR3 has 16 amino acids. Germline values: CDR1 DFQATT, CDR2 SNEGSKA (reference sequence). In DNA form, the CDR3 reads TGCAGTGCCACCACGACAGGGAGGTCCTATAATTCACCCCTCCACTTT. It codes for CSATTTGRSYNSPLHF.

This clonotype has more than one count but fewer than ten. The rearrangement links TRBV20-1 to TRBJ1-5; TRBD1 aligns across 8 bases. The CDR3 has 15 amino acids. The V gene end was trimmed by 3 bases and the J gene end by 2 bases; junction bases not matched to a gene: 6. CDR1 and CDR2 from the germline V gene are DFQATT and SNEGSKA (reference sequence). This chain's CDR3 is CSASPPTGGNQPQHF. As DNA, the CDR3 is TGCAGTGCTAGTCCACCGACAGGGGGCAATCAGCCCCAGCATTTT.

The V gene is TRBV20-1, the J gene TRBJ2-1; 13 bases fit TRBD2. V lost 5 bases, J lost 12 bases, and 10 bases stayed unmatched. This CDR3 has 14 amino acids. Germline V lookup: CDR1 DFQATT, CDR2 SNEGSKA (reference sequence). CDR3 in DNA: TGCAGTGCTCAGAAACCGGGACTAGCGGGGTTGCAGTTCTTC. Protein sequence: CSAQKPGLAGLQFF.

This clonotype was observed a handful of times. The rearrangement joins TRBV28 to TRBJ2-7; D unresolved. Trimming pared 8 bases from V and 1 base from J, leaving 9 bases between. Per the germline V gene, CDR1 is MDHEN and CDR2 is SYDVKM. The CDR3 has 12 residues. DNA of the CDR3: TGTGCCAGCGCTGGAAGGTCCTACGAGCAGTACTTC. Its translation is CASAGRSYEQYF.

This chain connects TRBV20-1 to TRBJ2-7, with 9 bases matching TRBD2. The junction had 15 bases not matched to a gene; V was cut back by 5 bases and J by 7 bases. The V gene's germline CDR1 is DFQATT and CDR2 SNEGSKA (reference sequence). This CDR3 has 15 amino acids. The CDR3 reads CSAENPGTSQNEQYF. CDR3 DNA: TGCAGTGCTGAGAACCCCGGGACTAGCCAAAATGAGCAGTACTTC.

This sequence joins TRBV29-1 and TRBJ2-1; weak D call: TRBD2 (7 bases). Germline V gene sequence: CDR1 SQVTM, CDR2 ANQGSEA. Deletions cut 2 bases from V and 7 bases from J, with 12 bases between. This CDR3 has 13 residues. CDR3 sequence: CSVEKGGWNEQFF. The CDR3 DNA follows: TGCAGCGTTGAAAAGGGGGGGTGGAATGAGCAGTTCTTC.

The chain recombines TRBV4-2 with TRBJ2-7; D assignment may be TRBD1 or TRBD2 (5 bases each). Trimming left V 1 base short and J 3 bases short, with 7 bases between. This CDR3 region has 13 residues. CDR1 and CDR2 from the germline V gene are LGHNA and YNFKEQ. CDR3 nucleotides: TGTGCCAGCAGCCAAGGGGACGGCTACGAGCAGTACTTC. Encoded protein: CASSQGDGYEQYF.

The chain uses TRBV10-3 and TRBJ2-7, with 10 bases that match TRBD2. This CDR3 comprises 14 residues. The trim removed 5 bases at V and 2 bases at J, leaving 3 bases unmatched. Germline assignment: CDR1 ENHRY and CDR2 SYGVKD. CDR3 amino acids: CAISTSGKTYEQYF. CDR3 bases: TGTGCCATCAGTACTAGCGGGAAAACCTACGAGCAGTACTTC.

The chain is built from TRBV20-1 and TRBJ2-1; 11 nucleotides align to TRBD2. The J call is doubtful: the DNA matches TRBJ2-7 better. Germline values: CDR1 DFQATT, CDR2 SNEGSKA (reference sequence). The CDR3 runs 16 residues. In nucleotides, the CDR3 is TGCAGTGCTAGAGGGTTAGCGGGGGGGCGGTACAATGAGCAGTACTTC. Translated, it gives CSARGLAGGRYNEQYF.